This entry lists 6 T cell receptor beta chains sequenced from one sample in a study of STAT5B mutations in CD4+ large granular lymphocyte leukemia. The protocol was immunoSEQ multiplex PCR, while the TCRdb copy is restricted to in-frame clones and leaves out a portion. The data show around 47,000 clones, more than 65% seen once. Sequenced input: CD4+ T cells from blood buffy coats. Receptors originate from a human donor in good health.

CDR3 in DNA: TGTGCCTGGGGGGGACGGCAAGAGACCCAGTACTTC. It yields the protein CAWGGRQETQYF. This chain connects TRBV30 to TRBJ2-5; D tentatively reads TRBD1 or TRBD2 (5 bases each). CDR1 GTSNPN and CDR2 SVGIG come from the germline V gene (reference sequence). This CDR3 contains 12 residues. V was pared by 5 bases and J by 2 bases, with 9 bases between.

The chain uses TRBV5-1 and TRBJ2-5; 9 bases match TRBD2. The germline V gene encodes CDR1 SGHRS and CDR2 YFSETQ. The CDR3 is made up of 17 amino acids. Unmatched junction bases numbered 11, after V lost 1 base and J lost 4 bases. The CDR3 sequence is CASSLLPMAGGRETQYF. The CDR3 DNA follows: TGCGCCAGCAGCTTGCTCCCTATGGCGGGGGGGCGAGAGACCCAGTACTTC. Using reference TRBV5-1 and TRBJ2-5 for the parts outside the CDR3, the full variable domain is KAGVTQTPRYLIKTRGQQVTLSCSPISGHRSVSWYQQTPGQGLQFLFEYFSETQRNKGNFPGRFSGRQFSNSRSEMNVSTLELGDSALYLCASSLLPMAGGRETQYFGPGTRLLVL.

The chain recombines TRBV11-2 with TRBJ1-5, with 7 nucleotides matching TRBD1. V shed 3 bases, J shed 5 bases, and the junction held 7 bases outside the gene matches. CDR1 is SGHAT and CDR2 is FQNNGV in the germline V gene. CDR3 length: 15 amino acids. CDR3 sequence (DNA): TGTGCCAGCAGCTTTCGGCAGGGGGGAGATCAGCCCCAGCATTTT. Its translation is CASSFRQGGDQPQHF.

The chain links TRBV6-4 to TRBJ2-1; maybe TRBD2 (6 bases). There are 16 residues in the CDR3. The V gene's germline CDR1 is MRHNA and CDR2 SNTAGT. V lost 6 bases, J lost 8 bases, and 23 bases lay in between. In DNA form, the CDR3 reads TGTGCCAGCAGCGACACCCTGGGGGGAGGAGTCCATGAGCAGTTCTTC. Amino acids: CASSDTLGGGVHEQFF.

This clone was detected a few times. The V call is TRBV5-4, the J call TRBJ2-5; D perhaps matches TRBD2 (6 bases). Germline V gives CDR1 SGHNT, CDR2 YYREEE (reference sequence). The CDR3 runs 16 residues. V lost 0 bases, J lost 6 bases, and 18 bases lay in between. This chain's CDR3 is CASSLDGGTAGKTQYF. CDR3 in DNA: TGTGCCAGCAGCTTGGACGGCGGGACGGCGGGGAAGACCCAGTACTTC.

The rearrangement uses TRBV7-3 and TRBJ1-6, with D tentatively TRBD1 (5 bases). V gave up 2 bases and J gave up 9 bases, with 17 bases separating them. The length of the CDR3 is 16 residues. In germline, CDR1 is SGHTA, CDR2 FQGTGA. The CDR3 coding sequence is TGTGCCAGCAGCTTAGGCCATGGCCGGGGGGGTTCACCCCTCCACTTT. This codes for CASSLGHGRGGSPLHF. The full variable domain, with the rest looked up from reference TRBV7-3 and TRBJ1-6, is GAGVSQTPSNKVTEKGKYVELRCDPISGHTALYWYRQSLGQGPEFLIYFQGTGAADDSGLPNDRFFAVRPEGSVSTLKIQRTERGDSAVYLCASSLGHGRGGSPLHFGNGTRLTVT.